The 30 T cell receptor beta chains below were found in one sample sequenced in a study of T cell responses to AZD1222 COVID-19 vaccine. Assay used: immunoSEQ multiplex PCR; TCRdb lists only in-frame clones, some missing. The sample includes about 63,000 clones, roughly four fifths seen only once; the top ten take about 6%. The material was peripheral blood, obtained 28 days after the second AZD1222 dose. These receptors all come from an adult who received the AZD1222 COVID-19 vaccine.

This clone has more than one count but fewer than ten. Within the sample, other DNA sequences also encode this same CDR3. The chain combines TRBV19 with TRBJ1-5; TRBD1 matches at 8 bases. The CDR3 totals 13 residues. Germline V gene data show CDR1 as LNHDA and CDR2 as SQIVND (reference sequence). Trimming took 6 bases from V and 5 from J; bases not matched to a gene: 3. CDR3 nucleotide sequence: TGTGCCAGTAGAGGACAGGGCGATCAGCCCCAGCATTTT. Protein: CASRGQGDQPQHF. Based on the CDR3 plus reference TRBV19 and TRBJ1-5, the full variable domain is DGGITQSPKYLFRKEGQNVTLSCEQNLNHDAMYWYRQDPGQGLRLIYYSQIVNDFQKGDIAEGYSVSREKKESFPLTVTSAQKNPTAFYLCASRGQGDQPQHFGDGTRLSIL.

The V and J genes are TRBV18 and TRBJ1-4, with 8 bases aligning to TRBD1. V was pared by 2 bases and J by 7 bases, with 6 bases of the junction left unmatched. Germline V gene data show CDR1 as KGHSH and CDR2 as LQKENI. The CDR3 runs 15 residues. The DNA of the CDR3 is TGTGCCAGCTCACCAGGACAGGGAAGTGGTGAAAAACTGTTTTTT. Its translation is CASSPGQGSGEKLFF.

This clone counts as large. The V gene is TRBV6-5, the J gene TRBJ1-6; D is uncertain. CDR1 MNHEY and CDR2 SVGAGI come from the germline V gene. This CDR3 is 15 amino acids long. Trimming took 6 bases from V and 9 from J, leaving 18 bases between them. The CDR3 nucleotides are TGTGCCAGCAGCCCAGGCCGGGTCGAGAGTTCACCCCTCCACTTT. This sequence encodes CASSPGRVESSPLHF.

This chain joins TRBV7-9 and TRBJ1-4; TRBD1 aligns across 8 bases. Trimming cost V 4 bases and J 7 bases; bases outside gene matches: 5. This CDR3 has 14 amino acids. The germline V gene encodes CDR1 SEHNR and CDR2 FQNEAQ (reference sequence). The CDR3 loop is CASSSTGGAEKLFF. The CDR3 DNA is TGTGCCAGCAGCTCAACAGGGGGGGCTGAAAAACTGTTTTTT.

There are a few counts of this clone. Here the CDR3 reads CASSQDRGTIANTIYF. In DNA, the CDR3 is TGTGCCAGCAGTCAAGACAGGGGGACTATAGCGAACACCATATATTTT. V and J are TRBV27 and TRBJ1-3; TRBD1 agrees at 9 bases. Germline V gene data show CDR1 as MNHEY and CDR2 as SMNVEV (reference sequence). The CDR3 has 16 amino acids. Trimming removed 5 bases from V and 7 bases from J; junction bases left unmatched: 12.

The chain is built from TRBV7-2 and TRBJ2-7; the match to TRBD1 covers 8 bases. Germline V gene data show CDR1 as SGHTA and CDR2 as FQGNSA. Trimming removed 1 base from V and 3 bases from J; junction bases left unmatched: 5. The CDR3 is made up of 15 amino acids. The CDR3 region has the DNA TGTGCCAGCAGCTTAGGGATTGACAGGGGCTACGAGCAGTACTTC. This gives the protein CASSLGIDRGYEQYF.

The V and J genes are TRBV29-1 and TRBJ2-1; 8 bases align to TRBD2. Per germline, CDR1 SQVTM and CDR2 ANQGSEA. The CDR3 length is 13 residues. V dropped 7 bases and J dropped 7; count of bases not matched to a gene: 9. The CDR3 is CSGSPAGVNEQFF. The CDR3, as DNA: TGCAGCGGCTCTCCAGCGGGGGTAAATGAGCAGTTCTTC.

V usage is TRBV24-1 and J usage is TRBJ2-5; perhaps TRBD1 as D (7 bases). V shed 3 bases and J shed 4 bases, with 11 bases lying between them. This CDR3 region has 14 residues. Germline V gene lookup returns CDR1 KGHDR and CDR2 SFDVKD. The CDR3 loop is CATSDQGGRETQYF. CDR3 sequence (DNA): TGTGCCACCAGTGATCAGGGGGGACGAGAGACCCAGTACTTC.

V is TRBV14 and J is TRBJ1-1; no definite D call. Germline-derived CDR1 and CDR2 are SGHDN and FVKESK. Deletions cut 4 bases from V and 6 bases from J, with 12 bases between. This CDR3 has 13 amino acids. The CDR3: CASSPRPGAEAFF. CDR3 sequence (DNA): TGTGCCAGCAGCCCCAGACCGGGCGCTGAAGCTTTCTTT.

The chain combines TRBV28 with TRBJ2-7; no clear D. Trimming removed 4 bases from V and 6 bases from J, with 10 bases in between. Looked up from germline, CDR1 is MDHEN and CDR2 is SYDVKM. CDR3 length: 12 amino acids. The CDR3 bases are TGTGCCAGCAGTTCCCGGAGACCCGAGCAGTACTTC. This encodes CASSSRRPEQYF.

CDR3 protein: CASSQGGGVTDTQYF. CDR3 nucleotide sequence: TGTGCCAGCAGCCAAGGCGGGGGGGTCACAGATACGCAGTATTTT. The rearrangement joins TRBV3-1 (or the pseudogene TRBV3-2) to TRBJ2-3; 9 nucleotides agree with TRBD2. The CDR3 runs to 15 residues. From germline, CDR1 is LGHDT and CDR2 YNNKEL (reference sequence). The J segment lost 2 bases and the V segment lost 1 base, leaving 1 base of the junction unmatched.

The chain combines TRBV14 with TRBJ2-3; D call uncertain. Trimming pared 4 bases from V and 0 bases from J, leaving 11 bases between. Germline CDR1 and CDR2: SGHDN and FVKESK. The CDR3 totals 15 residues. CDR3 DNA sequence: TGTGCCAGCAGCCTTTTTTCGTCTAGCACAGATACGCAGTATTTT. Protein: CASSLFSSSTDTQYF. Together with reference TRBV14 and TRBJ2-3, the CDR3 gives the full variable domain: EAGVTQFPSHSVIEKGQTVTLRCDPISGHDNLYWYRRVMGKEIKFLLHFVKESKQDESGMPNNRFLAERTGGTYSTLKVQPAELEDSGVYFCASSLFSSSTDTQYFGPGTRLTVL.

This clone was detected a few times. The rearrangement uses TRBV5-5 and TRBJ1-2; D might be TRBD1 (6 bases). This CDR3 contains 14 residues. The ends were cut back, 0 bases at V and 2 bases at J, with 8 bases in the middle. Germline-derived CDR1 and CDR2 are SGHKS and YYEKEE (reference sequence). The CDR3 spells CASSLVGGNYGYTF. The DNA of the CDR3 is TGTGCCAGCAGCTTGGTGGGGGGCAACTATGGCTACACCTTC. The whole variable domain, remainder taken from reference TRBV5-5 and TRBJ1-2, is DAGVTQSPTHLIKTRGQQVTLRCSPISGHKSVSWYQQVLGQGPQFIFQYYEKEERGRGNFPDRFSARQFPNYSSELNVNALLLGDSALYLCASSLVGGNYGYTFGSGTRLTVV.

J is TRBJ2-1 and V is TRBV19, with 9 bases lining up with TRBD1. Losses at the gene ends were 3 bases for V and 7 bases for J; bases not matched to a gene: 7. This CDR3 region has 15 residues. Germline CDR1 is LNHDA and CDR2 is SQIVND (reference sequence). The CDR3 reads CASSIVLDRGNEQFF. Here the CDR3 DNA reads TGTGCCAGTAGTATTGTTCTGGACAGGGGTAATGAGCAGTTCTTC.

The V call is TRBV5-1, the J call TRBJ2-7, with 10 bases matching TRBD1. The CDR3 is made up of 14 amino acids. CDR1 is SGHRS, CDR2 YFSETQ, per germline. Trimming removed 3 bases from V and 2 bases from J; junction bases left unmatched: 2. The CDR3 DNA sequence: TGCGCCAGCAGCTACGGGACAGGGGCCTACGAGCAGTACTTC. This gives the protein CASSYGTGAYEQYF.

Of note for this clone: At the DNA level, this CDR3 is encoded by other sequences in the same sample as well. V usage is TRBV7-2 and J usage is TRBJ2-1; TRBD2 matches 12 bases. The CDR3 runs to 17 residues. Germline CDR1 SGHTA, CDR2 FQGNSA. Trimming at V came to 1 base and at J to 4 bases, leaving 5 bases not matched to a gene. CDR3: CASSLGPLAGGYNEQFF. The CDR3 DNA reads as TGTGCCAGCAGCTTAGGACCCCTAGCGGGGGGGTACAATGAGCAGTTCTTC.

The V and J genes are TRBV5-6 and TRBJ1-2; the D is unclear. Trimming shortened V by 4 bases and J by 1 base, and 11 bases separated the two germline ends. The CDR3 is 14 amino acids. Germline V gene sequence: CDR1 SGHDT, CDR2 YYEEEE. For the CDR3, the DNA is TGTGCCAGCAGCCCTCGGATAGATAACTATGGCTACACCTTC. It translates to CASSPRIDNYGYTF.

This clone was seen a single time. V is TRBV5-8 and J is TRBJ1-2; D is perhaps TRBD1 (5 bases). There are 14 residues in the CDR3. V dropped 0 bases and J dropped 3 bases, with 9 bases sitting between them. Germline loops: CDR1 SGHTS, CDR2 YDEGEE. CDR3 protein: CASSLVGDHYGYTF. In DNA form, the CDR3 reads TGTGCCAGCAGCTTGGTTGGGGACCACTATGGCTACACCTTC.

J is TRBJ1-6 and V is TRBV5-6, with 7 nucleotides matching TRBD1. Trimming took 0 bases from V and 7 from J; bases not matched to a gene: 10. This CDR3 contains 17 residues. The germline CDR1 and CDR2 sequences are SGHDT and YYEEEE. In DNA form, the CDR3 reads TGTGCCAGCAGCTTGGCTGCCCAAGGGGGCTGGAATTCACCCCTCCACTTT. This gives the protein CASSLAAQGGWNSPLHF.

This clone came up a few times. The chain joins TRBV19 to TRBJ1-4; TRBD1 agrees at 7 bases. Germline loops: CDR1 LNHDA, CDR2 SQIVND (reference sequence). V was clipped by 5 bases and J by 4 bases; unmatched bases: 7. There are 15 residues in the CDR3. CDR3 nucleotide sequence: TGTGCCAGTAGTTCCTGGACAGGAAATAATGAAAAACTGTTTTTT. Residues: CASSSWTGNNEKLFF.

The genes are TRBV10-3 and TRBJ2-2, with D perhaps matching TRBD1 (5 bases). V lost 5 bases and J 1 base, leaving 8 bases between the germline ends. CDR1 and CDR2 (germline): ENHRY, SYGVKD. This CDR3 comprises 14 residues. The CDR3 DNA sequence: TGTGCCATCAGTCCTACAGGGAACACCGGGGAGCTGTTTTTT. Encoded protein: CAISPTGNTGELFF.

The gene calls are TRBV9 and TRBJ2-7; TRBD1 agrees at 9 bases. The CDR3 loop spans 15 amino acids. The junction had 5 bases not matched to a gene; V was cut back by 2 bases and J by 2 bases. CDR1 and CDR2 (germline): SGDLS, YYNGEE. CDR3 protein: CASSVGQGRPYEQYF. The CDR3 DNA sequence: TGTGCCAGCAGCGTGGGACAGGGTCGTCCCTACGAGCAGTACTTC.

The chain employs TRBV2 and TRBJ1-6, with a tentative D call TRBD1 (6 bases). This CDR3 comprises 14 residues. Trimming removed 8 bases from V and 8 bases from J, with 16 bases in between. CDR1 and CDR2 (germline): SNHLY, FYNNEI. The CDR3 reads CASGRQGRDSPLHF. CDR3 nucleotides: TGTGCCAGCGGAAGGCAGGGGCGAGATTCACCCCTCCACTTT.

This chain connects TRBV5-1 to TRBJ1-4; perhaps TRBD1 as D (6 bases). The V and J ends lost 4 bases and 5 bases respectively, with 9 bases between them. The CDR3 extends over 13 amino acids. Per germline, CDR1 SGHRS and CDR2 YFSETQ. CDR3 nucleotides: TGCGCCAGCAGCCCTGGACAGAATGAAAAACTGTTTTTT. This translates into CASSPGQNEKLFF.

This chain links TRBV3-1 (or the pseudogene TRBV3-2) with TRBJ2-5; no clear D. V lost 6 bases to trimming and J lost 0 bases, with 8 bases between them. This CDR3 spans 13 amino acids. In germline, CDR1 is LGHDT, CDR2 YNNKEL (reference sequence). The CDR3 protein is CASSNRDQETQYF. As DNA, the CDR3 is TGTGCCAGCAGTAACCGGGACCAAGAGACCCAGTACTTC.

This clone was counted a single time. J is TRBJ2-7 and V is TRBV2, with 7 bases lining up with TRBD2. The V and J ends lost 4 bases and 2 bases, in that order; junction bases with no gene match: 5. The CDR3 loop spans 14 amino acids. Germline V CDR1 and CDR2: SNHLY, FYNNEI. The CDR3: CASSGRLAAYEQYF. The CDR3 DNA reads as TGTGCCAGCAGTGGACGACTAGCCGCCTACGAGCAGTACTTC.

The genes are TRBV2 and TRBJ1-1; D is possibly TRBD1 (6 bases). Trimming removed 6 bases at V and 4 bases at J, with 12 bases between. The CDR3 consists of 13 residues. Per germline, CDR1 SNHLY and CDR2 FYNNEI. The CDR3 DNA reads TGTGCCAGCAGGGAGGAGGGGGGCACTGAAGCTTTCTTT. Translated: CASREEGGTEAFF.

The CDR3 sequence is CASRAGVPYSNQPQHF. The DNA for the CDR3 is TGTGCCAGCAGGGCGGGGGTCCCTTATAGCAATCAGCCCCAGCATTTT. The chain carries TRBV2 and TRBJ1-5; maybe TRBD1 (5 bases). The CDR3 has 16 amino acids. Germline V gene sequence: CDR1 SNHLY, CDR2 FYNNEI. V shed 6 bases and J shed 0 bases, with 15 bases lying between them.

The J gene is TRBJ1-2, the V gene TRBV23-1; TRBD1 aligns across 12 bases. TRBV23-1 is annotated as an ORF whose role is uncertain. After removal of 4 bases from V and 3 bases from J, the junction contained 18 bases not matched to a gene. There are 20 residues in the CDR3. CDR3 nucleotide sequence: TGCGCCAGCAGTCGGGACTTGCTCCGGGACAGGGGGCATGGCTACTATGGCTACACCTTC. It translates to CASSRDLLRDRGHGYYGYTF.

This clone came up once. The CDR3 spells CASSHRGSANTGELFF. CDR3 sequence (DNA): TGTGCCAGCAGCCACAGGGGGTCCGCGAACACCGGGGAGCTGTTTTTT. The rearrangement uses TRBV3-1 (or the pseudogene TRBV3-2) and TRBJ2-2; 7 bases agree with TRBD1. Trimming at V came to 3 bases and at J to 0 bases, leaving 4 bases not matched to a gene. Per germline, CDR1 LGHDT and CDR2 YNNKEL (reference sequence). This CDR3 has 16 residues.